This T cell receptor beta chain comes out of a study of Graves' ophthalmopathy and Graves' hyperthyroidism. As the template, RNA transcripts were used to amplify TCR beta CDR3 regions. Following a first-round RT-PCR that used HTBI primers, a second-round multiplex PCR was carried out. TCRdb passed the multiplex PCR reads through MiXCR, listing each CDR3 protein once. The repertoire consists of about 550,000 distinct CDR3 sequences, with about 35% occurring once and the leading ten covering over 3.5%. Germline CDR1 and CDR2: PRHDT and FYEKMQ (reference sequence). J was trimmed by 0 bases and V by 5 bases; bases with no gene match: 9. There are 17 residues in the CDR3.

This sequence was found in an adult man with Graves' hyperthyroidism. The sequenced sample was peripheral blood or thyroid tissue (not recorded which). The chain is built from TRBV13 and TRBJ1-1; TRBD1 matches 10 bases. CDR3 nucleotides: TGTGCCAGCAGCGCCCTAGGGACAGGGGTTATGAACACTGAAGCTTTCTTT. Translated, it gives CASSALGTGVMNTEAFF.